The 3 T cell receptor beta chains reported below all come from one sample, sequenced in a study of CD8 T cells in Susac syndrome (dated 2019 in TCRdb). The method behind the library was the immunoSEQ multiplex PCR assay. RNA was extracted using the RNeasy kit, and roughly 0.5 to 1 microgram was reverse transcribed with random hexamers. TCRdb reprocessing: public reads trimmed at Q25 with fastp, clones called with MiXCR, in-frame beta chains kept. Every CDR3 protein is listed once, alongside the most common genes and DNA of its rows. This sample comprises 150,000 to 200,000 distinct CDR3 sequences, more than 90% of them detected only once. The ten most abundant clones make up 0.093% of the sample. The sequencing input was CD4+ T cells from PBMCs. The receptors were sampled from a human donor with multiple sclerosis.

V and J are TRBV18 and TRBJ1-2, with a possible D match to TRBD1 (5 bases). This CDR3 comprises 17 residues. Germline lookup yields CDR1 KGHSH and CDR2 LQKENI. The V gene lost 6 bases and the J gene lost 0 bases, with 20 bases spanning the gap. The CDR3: CASSDTVLPQANYGYTF. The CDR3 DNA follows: TGTGCCAGCTCGGACACCGTTTTACCCCAAGCTAACTATGGCTACACCTTC.

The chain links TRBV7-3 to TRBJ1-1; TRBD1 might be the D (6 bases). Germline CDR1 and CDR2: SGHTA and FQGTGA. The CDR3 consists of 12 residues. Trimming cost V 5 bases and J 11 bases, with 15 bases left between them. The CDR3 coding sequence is TGTGCCAGCAGCCAAGAAGGGGGGGACGCTTTCTTT. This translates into CASSQEGGDAFF.

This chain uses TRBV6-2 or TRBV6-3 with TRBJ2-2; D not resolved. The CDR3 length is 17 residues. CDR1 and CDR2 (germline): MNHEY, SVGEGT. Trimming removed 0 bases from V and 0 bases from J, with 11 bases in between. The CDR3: CASSYSSRAANTGELFF. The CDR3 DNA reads TGTGCCAGCAGTTACTCGAGTAGGGCCGCGAACACCGGGGAGCTGTTTTTT.